This entry is about one T cell receptor (beta chain). Its antigen remains unknown. This record belongs to a study of T cell responses to AZD1222 COVID-19 vaccine. Overall study findings and caveats: Repertoire sampling was restricted to post-peak T cell response timepoints. Clonal diversity may have been underestimated, and the donors were mostly white British, with more females than males.

The CDR3 consists of 14 residues. CDR1 is LGHNA, CDR2 YSLEER, per germline. The V end lost 4 bases, the J end lost 3 bases, and 12 bases lay between the germline ends. TCRdb keeps only in-frame clones here, not all; method: immunoSEQ multiplex PCR. Seen here are around 97,000 clones, 80% to 90% observed once, and the top ten hold approximately 20%. The receptor comes from an adult in good health. This material consisted of peripheral blood, taken on day 0 of AZD1222 vaccination. V usage is TRBV4-3 and J usage is TRBJ1-2; no clear D gene. The CDR3 is CASSPSGGYYGYTF. In DNA form, the CDR3 reads TGCGCCAGCAGCCCCTCAGGAGGTTACTATGGCTACACCTTC.